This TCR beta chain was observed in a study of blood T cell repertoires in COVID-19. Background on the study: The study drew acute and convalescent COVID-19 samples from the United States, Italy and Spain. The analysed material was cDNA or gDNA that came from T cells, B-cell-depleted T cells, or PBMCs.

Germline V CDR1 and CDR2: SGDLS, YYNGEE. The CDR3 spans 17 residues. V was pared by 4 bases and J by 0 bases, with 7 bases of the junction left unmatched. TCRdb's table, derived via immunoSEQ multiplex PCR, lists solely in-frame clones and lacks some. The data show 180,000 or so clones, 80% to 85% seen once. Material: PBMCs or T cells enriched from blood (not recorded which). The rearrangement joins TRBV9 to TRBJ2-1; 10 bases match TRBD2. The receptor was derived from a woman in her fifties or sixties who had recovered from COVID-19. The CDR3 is CASSPLSGGASYNEQFF. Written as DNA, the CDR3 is TGTGCCAGCAGCCCATTAAGCGGGGGGGCCTCCTACAATGAGCAGTTCTTC.